The clone carrying this T cell receptor (beta chain) came up a few times. With V trimmed by 0 bases and J by 7 bases, 8 bases remained unmatched. This CDR3 contains 15 residues. Germline-derived CDR1 and CDR2 are MGHRA and YSYEKL. Alongside a J-beta primer mix, a sample-barcoded 5' primer served in a second PCR lasting about 7 to 12 cycles. In TCRdb, the 5' RACE reads were re-called with MiXCR into one record per CDR3 protein. The table includes 550,000 to 700,000 distinct CDR3 sequences, roughly 28% detected once. This entry comes from a study of blood T cells in healthy people across ages. V gene TRBV4-1 combines with J gene TRBJ1-2; 7 nucleotides line up with TRBD1. Sequencing input: blood. This sequence originates from a woman in her 70s in good health. In DNA form, the CDR3 reads TGCGCCAGCAGCCAAGAAGTAGGGACAGCGCGTGGCTACACCTTC. Residues: CASSQEVGTARGYTF.